This TCR beta chain was sequenced during a study of shared clonotypes between healthy human individuals (TCRdb year 2020). For the study in its entirety: A couple of women and a few men aged 18 to 49 years were included in the cohort. For each donor, three plates each were used for CD4 naive and CD4 memory, two plates were used for CD8 naive, and one plate was used for CD8 memory. To estimate repertoire size and how much clonotype sharing occurs between individuals, the study deeply sequenced the blood TCR repertoires of five or six healthy adults. Libraries were prepared and TCR repertoires were sequenced by different laboratories using diverse techniques, in order to increase sequencing depth and limit assay-specific biases. Each donor's leukapheresis produced roughly between about 0.85 and 10 billion PBMCs.

Using the deep immunoSEQ assay, TCR CDR3 regions were amplified from genomic DNA by multiplex PCR. Genomic DNA extracted from each cell subset was distributed evenly over all wells of several immunoSEQ 96-well plates, and each plate served as one replicate. For sorted subsets, each replicate PCR was loaded with approximately 0.2 ug genomic DNA, equivalent to 25,000 to 35,000 T cell genomes. The purified libraries were quantified using a Qubit 3.0 fluorometer, sized with a Bioanalyzer 2100, and then quantified again using the KAPA Library Quantification kit. Every immunoSEQ 96-well plate was sequenced on a dedicated single-read 150-cycle Illumina NextSeq 550 flow cell. In the paper's pipeline: Because the immunoSEQ output included only junctional sequences and no quality scores, the filtering could not be the same as the filtering used for full-length reads. To assign V/J genes and CDR3, sequences were annotated using PyIR, a Python wrapper for IgBLAST v1.9, with IMGT germline references. Reads were removed for weak V/J assignments (E-value above 1e-6), missing CDR3, stop codons, out-of-frame junctions, or ambiguous translated residues. V3J clonotypes were defined as sequences sharing the same inferred V gene, J gene, and CDR3 amino acid sequence. Percentage overlap between repertoires was calculated by dividing the number of shared unique clonotypes by the size of the smaller repertoire. Three approaches were used to assess repertoire richness: RTK rarefaction, the Chao1 estimator, and Recon v2.1 estimates of unobserved clonotypes. Generation probabilities were computed with OLGA for all TCRbeta clonotypes obtained by the gDNA method from several donors. TCRdb carries this immuneACCESS record with in-frame sequences only. Its versions omit some clonotypes, under half of them owing to an unresolved V gene in the studies checked, with the rest unexplained. V, J and clone size reflect that table, while D and trimming were determined from the DNA. The sample table contains roughly 700,000 clones; only one count was recorded for approximately 74% of them. In total, the top ten clones hold roughly 1.7% of the sample.

The investigation overall reported the following: Compared with non-shared clonotypes, clonotypes shared by all four sorted-subset donors had higher generation probabilities. Based on pairwise subsampling, the degree of clonotype sharing among donors was expected to be affected by sequencing depth. Sampling was restricted to blood, and TCR repertoires in tissue are likely to differ from TCR repertoires in blood. About 4.5% of naive CD4, around 3.5% of naive CD8, 2.3% of memory CD4, and over 0.35% of memory CD8 clonotypes were shared across several donors. Rarefaction of sorted-subset datasets indicated incomplete sequencing despite the large sequencing depth. Because the study included only a small number of donors, the genetic and exposure-history diversity represented was limited. Naive subsets generally had larger estimated clonotype richness than memory subsets did.

Healthy HIV-negative adults with no recently reported acute infections or vaccinations were included as donors. Every donor was a Caucasian adult residing in Nashville, Tennessee, USA. CD4+ T cells were enriched by magnetic negative selection; naive cells were then positively selected on CD45RA, and the negative fraction formed the memory subset. Blood was obtained by leukapheresis, after which PBMCs were separated by Ficoll-Histopaque density gradient centrifugation and cryopreserved in liquid nitrogen vapor phase. Analytical flow cytometry was used to check the purity and quantity of every magnetically sorted T cell population. Genomic DNA was isolated from every sorted fraction and measured by UV absorbance on a Nanodrop 2000c. As to this clone: Its antigen is still unknown. Per-nucleotide qualities are absent, and no much larger clonotype sits a single base away. Other DNA sequences in the same sample also yield this CDR3.

The clonotype was recovered from a woman aged 30 to 39 in good health. Sequencing input: memory CD4+ T cells sorted from blood. The sample's cell subset or site label is to be understood as: CD45RA-negative fraction.

The CDR3 sequence is CSAGGSYEQYF. The sequenced DNA: TGCAGTGCTGGCGGGAGCTACGAGCAGTACTTC. Recombination connected TRBV20-1 to TRBJ2-7; 7 middle bases align to TRBD2. Counted from cysteine to phenylalanine, this CDR3 has 11 amino acids. The entry retains the CDR3 DNA only, 33 bases that are in frame from base 1. Per the germline V gene (reference sequence), DFQATT is the CDR1 and SNEGSKA is the CDR2. V has 5 bases trimmed and J has 3 bases trimmed; junction bases matching no gene number 1.